One sample yielded the 21 T cell receptor beta chains listed below, sequenced in a study of regulatory T cells in long-lasting Graves disease (dated by TCRdb to about 2021). Receptor libraries were prepared by multiplex PCR. TCRdb records Illumina HiSeq 4000 as the sequencer. TCR beta libraries were built with iRepertoire HTBI primers and Arm-PCR amplification of CDR3 regions. Through fastp at Q25 and MiXCR, TCRdb rebuilt clones from the public reads, retaining in-frame beta chains. Each entry is one CDR3 protein sequence, shown with its most common DNA and genes. This sample gives 520,000 or so distinct CDR3 sequences in total; 12% of them show up just once. The ten largest clonotypes hold roughly 8.2% of the sample. The time point label, read with the paper, signifies: newly diagnosed GD, antithyroid drugs for less than 3 months. RNA was extracted from PBMCs in TRIzol for both TCR sequencing and RNA sequencing.

These records were also assigned to another study, of T cells in Graves' hyperthyroidism and ophthalmopathy.

Sequenced here: peripheral blood mononuclear cells (PBMCs), sampled at new diagnosis, from a patient treated with antithyroid drugs. The receptors originated from a woman aged 25 to 39 with Graves disease. Donor details come from another sample of the same person, matched by shared clones.

This clonotype was picked up many times. V is TRBV28 and J is TRBJ2-5; 7 bases map to TRBD2. The CDR3 sequence is 15 residues long. The germline V gene encodes CDR1 MDHEN and CDR2 SYDVKM. J lost 1 base, V lost 4 bases, and 6 bases had no gene match. The CDR3 loop reads CASSSLSGGQETQYF. In DNA form, the CDR3 reads TGTGCCAGCAGTTCACTCTCGGGGGGCCAAGAGACCCAGTACTTC. Full variable domain (rest looked up from reference TRBV28 and TRBJ2-5): DVKVTQSSRYLVKRTGEKVFLECVQDMDHENMFWYRQDPGLGLRLIYFSYDVKMKEKGDIPEGYSVSREKKERFSLILESASTNQTSMYLCASSSLSGGQETQYFGPGTRLLVL.

The chain has TRBV6-5 and TRBJ1-6; TRBD1 matches 7 bases. Germline loops: CDR1 MNHEY, CDR2 SVGAGI. The CDR3 runs 16 residues. V was clipped by 0 bases and J by 10 bases; unmatched bases: 9. The CDR3 reads CASSYSAGGEGSPLHF. In DNA, the CDR3 is TGTGCCAGCAGTTACTCGGCAGGGGGAGAGGGATCACCCCTCCACTTT.

This clonotype was detected only a few times. This rearrangement joins TRBV20-1 to TRBJ2-7; 10 nucleotides agree with TRBD2. The CDR3 extends over 15 amino acids. From germline, CDR1 is DFQATT and CDR2 SNEGSKA (reference sequence). J lost 4 bases, V lost 1 base, and 7 bases had no gene match. CDR3 bases: TGCAGTGCTAGAGCCCTAGCGGGAGTGGCTTACGAGCAGTACTTC. Translated, it gives CSARALAGVAYEQYF.

This clonotype was detected many times. The rearrangement links TRBV29-1 to TRBJ2-1; 10 nucleotides line up with TRBD1. V shed 6 bases, J shed 15 bases, and the junction held 11 bases outside the gene matches. CDR1 is SQVTM and CDR2 is ANQGSEA in the germline V gene. The CDR3 length is 12 residues. The CDR3 nucleotides read TGCAGCGTCGAGACAATAGACAGGGGGCGGTTCTTC. Encoded protein: CSVETIDRGRFF.

This clonotype was detected many times. V is TRBV20-1 and J is TRBJ1-1; D call uncertain. Germline values: CDR1 DFQATT, CDR2 SNEGSKA (reference sequence). CDR3 length equals 15 residues. Deletions cut 3 bases from V and 0 bases from J, with 14 bases between. The CDR3 sequence is CSASISLRVNTEAFF. DNA of the CDR3: TGCAGTGCTAGTATTTCTTTAAGGGTGAACACTGAAGCTTTCTTT.

There are many counts of this clonotype. The J gene is TRBJ2-7, the V gene TRBV28; 10 nucleotides agree with TRBD1. This CDR3 is built from 15 residues. Germline V lookup: CDR1 MDHEN, CDR2 SYDVKM. The ends lost 7 bases at V and 1 base at J; junction bases unmatched: 7. CDR3 residues: CASTPGTGASYEQYF. The DNA for the CDR3 is TGTGCCAGCACCCCCGGGACAGGGGCATCCTACGAGCAGTACTTC.

This clonotype appeared a few times. This rearrangement joins TRBV6-2 or TRBV6-3 to TRBJ2-1; TRBD2 agrees at 8 bases. The germline gives CDR1 MNHEY, CDR2 SVGEGT. The junction had 8 bases not matched to a gene; V was cut back by 6 bases and J by 7 bases. CDR3 length: 14 amino acids. CDR3 DNA sequence: TGTGCCAGCAGCCCGGGGGGGCGGGCGAATGAGCAGTTCTTC. Its protein is CASSPGGRANEQFF.

This clonotype has a count of ten or more. This chain links TRBV2 with TRBJ2-1, with TRBD2 as a possible D gene (6 bases). Trimming cost V 6 bases and J 9 bases, with 15 bases left between them. CDR1 is SNHLY, CDR2 FYNNEI, per germline. The CDR3 consists of 13 residues. CDR3 sequence reads: CASRERALAEQFF. The DNA of the CDR3 is TGTGCCAGCAGGGAGCGGGCCCTCGCTGAGCAGTTCTTC.

There are many counts of this clonotype. The V and J genes are TRBV11-2 and TRBJ1-6; TRBD1 agrees at 8 bases. Looked up from germline, CDR1 is SGHAT and CDR2 is FQNNGV. Germline trimming cut 6 bases from V and 6 bases from J; bases unmatched to any gene: 7. The CDR3 is 15 amino acids. The CDR3 is CASSLYRGVNSPLHF. CDR3 in DNA: TGTGCCAGCAGTCTATACAGGGGGGTTAATTCACCCCTCCACTTT.

This clonotype appeared a few times. The chain combines TRBV5-1 with TRBJ1-3; D gene uncertain. The CDR3 covers 17 residues. Germline assignment: CDR1 SGHRS and CDR2 YFSETQ. Trimming stripped 1 base from V and 4 bases from J, with 18 bases between. The CDR3 DNA sequence: TGCGCCAGCAGCTTGTTTCTGAATCCCTCGTCGGGAAACACCATATATTTT. Amino acid sequence: CASSLFLNPSSGNTIYF.

The gene calls are TRBV6-1 and TRBJ1-2, with 8 bases fitting TRBD1. This CDR3 is built from 12 residues. CDR1 is MNHNS and CDR2 is SASEGT in the germline V gene. CDR3 bases: TGTGCTGTAGGCAGGGGGCCCTATGGCTACACCTTC. Residues: CAVGRGPYGYTF.

The chain recombines TRBV28 with TRBJ2-7, with 8 bases fitting TRBD2. Germline V gene sequence: CDR1 MDHEN, CDR2 SYDVKM. The CDR3 runs 14 residues. V lost 8 bases to trimming and J lost 0 bases; unmatched junction nucleotides: 6. CDR3 DNA sequence: TGTGCCAGCGATCGCGGGGGGCTCTCCTACGAGCAGTACTTC. Translated, it gives CASDRGGLSYEQYF.

This clonotype was counted at least ten times. The rearrangement joins TRBV3-1 to TRBJ1-1, with D perhaps TRBD1 (5 bases). This CDR3 has 15 amino acids. V shed 0 bases and J shed 1 base, with 9 bases lying between them. Per germline, CDR1 LGHDT and CDR2 YNNKEL (reference sequence). The CDR3 nucleotides are TGTGCCAGCAGCCAAGATTGGGGGGAGAACACTGAAGCTTTCTTT. This translates into CASSQDWGENTEAFF.

The sample holds many counts of this clonotype. The V gene is TRBV30, the J gene TRBJ2-7; the D gene is possibly TRBD1 (6 bases). This CDR3 comprises 12 residues. Trimming took 5 bases from V and 0 from J, leaving 8 bases between them. In germline, CDR1 is GTSNPN, CDR2 SVGIG (reference sequence). CDR3 DNA sequence: TGTGCCTGGCAGGGGAGCTCCTACGAGCAGTACTTC. Its translation is CAWQGSSYEQYF.

The chain is built from TRBV6-5 and TRBJ1-3; D might be TRBD1 (6 bases). V was shortened by 4 bases and J by 0 bases, with 13 bases between the two germline ends. In germline, CDR1 is MNHEY, CDR2 SVGAGI. The CDR3 loop spans 16 amino acids. DNA for the CDR3: TGTGCCAGCAGTTTCCAGACAGGCACCTCTGGAAACACCATATATTTT. This codes for CASSFQTGTSGNTIYF.

This clonotype was observed at least ten times. The genes are TRBV7-2 and TRBJ2-1, with D perhaps matching TRBD1 (6 bases). The germline V gene encodes CDR1 SGHTA and CDR2 FQGNSA. Trimming pared 1 base from V and 3 bases from J, leaving 10 bases between. The CDR3 loop spans 15 amino acids. The CDR3 loop reads CASSLVPRGYNEQFF. The CDR3, as DNA: TGTGCCAGCAGCTTAGTTCCCAGGGGCTACAATGAGCAGTTCTTC. Full variable domain (outside the CDR3, taken from reference TRBV7-2 and TRBJ2-1): GAGVSQSPSNKVTEKGKDVELRCDPISGHTALYWYRQSLGQGLEFLIYFQGNSAPDKSGLPSDRFSAERTGGSVSTLTIQRTQQEDSAVYLCASSLVPRGYNEQFFGPGTRLTVL.

This clonotype was detected many times. The chain combines TRBV12-3 or TRBV12-4 with TRBJ2-1, with unresolved D. There are 18 residues in the CDR3. With 6 bases removed from V and 9 bases from J, the gap between germline ends came to 30 bases. For the CDR3, the DNA is TGTGCCAGCAGCTCCCGCCTTAATGTACAGTGGAACGCCGTTGAGCAGTTCTTC. Its protein product is CASSSRLNVQWNAVEQFF.

This sequence joins TRBV5-6 and TRBJ1-1, with D possibly matching TRBD1 (5 bases). Trimming pared 2 bases from V and 0 bases from J, leaving 11 bases between. The V gene's germline CDR1 is SGHDT and CDR2 YYEEEE. This CDR3 has 15 residues. The CDR3 region is CASSFGWGMNTEAFF. The CDR3 DNA sequence: TGTGCCAGCAGCTTCGGGTGGGGGATGAACACTGAAGCTTTCTTT.

As to this clonotype: A read error may produce the germline difference seen at one junction end. The chain combines TRBV6-4 with TRBJ1-2; 7 nucleotides match TRBD1. Germline CDR1 is MRHNA and CDR2 is SNTAGT. This CDR3 has 15 residues. The CDR3 DNA is TGTGCCAGCAGCCCTGACAGGGCTCTTAACCATGGCTACACCTTC. Its protein is CASSPDRALNHGYTF.

This clonotype was counted many times. The V gene is TRBV11-2, the J gene TRBJ2-1; 12 bases agree with TRBD2. The V gene's germline CDR1 is SGHAT and CDR2 FQNNGV. V lost 2 bases to trimming and J lost 8 bases; unmatched junction nucleotides: 4. This CDR3 is built from 15 residues. CDR3 region: CASSLSSGRGDEQFF. The CDR3 nucleotides read TGTGCCAGCAGCTTATCTAGCGGGAGGGGCGATGAGCAGTTCTTC.

The chain employs TRBV6-2 or TRBV6-3 and TRBJ1-5; D call uncertain. V lost 6 bases and J 4 bases, leaving 10 bases between the germline ends. From germline, CDR1 is MNHEY and CDR2 SVGEGT. This CDR3 has 13 residues. The CDR3 DNA reads as TGTGCCAGCAGAGAATTCGGGAATCAGCCCCAGCATTTT. It encodes CASREFGNQPQHF.